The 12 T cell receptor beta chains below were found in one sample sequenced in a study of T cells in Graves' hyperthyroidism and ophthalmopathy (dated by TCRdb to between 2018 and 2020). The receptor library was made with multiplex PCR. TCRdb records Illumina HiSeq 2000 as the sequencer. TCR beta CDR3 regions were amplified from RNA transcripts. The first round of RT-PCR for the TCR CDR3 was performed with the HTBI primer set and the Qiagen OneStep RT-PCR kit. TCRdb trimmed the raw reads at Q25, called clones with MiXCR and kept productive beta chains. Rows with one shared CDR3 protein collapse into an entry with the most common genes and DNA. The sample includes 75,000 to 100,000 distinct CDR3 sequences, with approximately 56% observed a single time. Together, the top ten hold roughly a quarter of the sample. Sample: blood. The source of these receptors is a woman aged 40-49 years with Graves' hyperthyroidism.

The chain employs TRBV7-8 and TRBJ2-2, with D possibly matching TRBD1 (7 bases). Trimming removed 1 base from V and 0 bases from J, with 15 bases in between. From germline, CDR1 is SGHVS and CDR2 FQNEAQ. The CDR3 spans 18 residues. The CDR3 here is CASSLDGRGGANTGELFF. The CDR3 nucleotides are TGTGCCAGCAGCTTAGACGGGAGAGGGGGCGCGAACACCGGGGAGCTGTTTTTT.

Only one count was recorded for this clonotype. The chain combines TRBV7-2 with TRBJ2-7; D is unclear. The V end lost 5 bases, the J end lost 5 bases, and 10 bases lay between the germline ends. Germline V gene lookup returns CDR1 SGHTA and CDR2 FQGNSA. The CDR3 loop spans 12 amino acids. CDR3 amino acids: CASSPPPNEQYF. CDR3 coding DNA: TGTGCCAGCAGCCCACCCCCAAACGAGCAGTACTTC.

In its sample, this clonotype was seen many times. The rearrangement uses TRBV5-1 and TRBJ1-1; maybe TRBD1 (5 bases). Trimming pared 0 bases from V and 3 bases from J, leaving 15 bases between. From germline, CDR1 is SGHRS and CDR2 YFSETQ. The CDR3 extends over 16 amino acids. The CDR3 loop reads CASSLVTGPVDTEAFF. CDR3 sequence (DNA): TGCGCCAGCAGCTTGGTAACAGGCCCGGTGGACACTGAAGCTTTCTTT.

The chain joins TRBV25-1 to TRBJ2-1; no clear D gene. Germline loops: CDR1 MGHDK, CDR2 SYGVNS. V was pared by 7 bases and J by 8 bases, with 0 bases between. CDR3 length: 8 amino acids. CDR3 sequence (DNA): TGTGCCAGCAATGAGCAGTTCTTC. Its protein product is CASNEQFF.

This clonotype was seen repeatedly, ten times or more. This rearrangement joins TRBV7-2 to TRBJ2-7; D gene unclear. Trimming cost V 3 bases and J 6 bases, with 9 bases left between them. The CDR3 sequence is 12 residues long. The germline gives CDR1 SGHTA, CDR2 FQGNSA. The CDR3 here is CASSLGTVEQYF. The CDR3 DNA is TGTGCCAGCAGCTTGGGCACCGTCGAGCAGTACTTC. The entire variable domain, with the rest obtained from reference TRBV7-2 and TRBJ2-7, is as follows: GAGVSQSPSNKVTEKGKDVELRCDPISGHTALYWYRQSLGQGLEFLIYFQGNSAPDKSGLPSDRFSAERTGGSVSTLTIQRTQQEDSAVYLCASSLGTVEQYFGPGTRLTVT.

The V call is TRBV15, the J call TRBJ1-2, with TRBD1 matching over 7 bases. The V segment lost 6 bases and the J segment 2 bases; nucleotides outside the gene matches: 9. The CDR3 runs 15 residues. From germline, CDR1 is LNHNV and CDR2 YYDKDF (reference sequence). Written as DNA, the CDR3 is TGTGCCACCAGTCTCCACAGGGGCTGGAACTATGGCTACACCTTC. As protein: CATSLHRGWNYGYTF.

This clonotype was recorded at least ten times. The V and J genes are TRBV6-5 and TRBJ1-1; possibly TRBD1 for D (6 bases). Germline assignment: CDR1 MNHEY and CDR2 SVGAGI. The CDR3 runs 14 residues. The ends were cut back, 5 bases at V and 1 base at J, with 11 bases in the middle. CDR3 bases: TGTGCCAGCAGTGTGGGGGGCCCGAACACTGAAGCTTTCTTT. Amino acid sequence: CASSVGGPNTEAFF.

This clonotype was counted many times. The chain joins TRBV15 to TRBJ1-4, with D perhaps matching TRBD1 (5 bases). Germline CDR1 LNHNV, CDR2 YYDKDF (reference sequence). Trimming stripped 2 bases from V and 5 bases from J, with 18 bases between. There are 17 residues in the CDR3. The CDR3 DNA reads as TGTGCCACCAGCAGAAAAACTTGGGGCGCTATGAATGAAAAACTGTTTTTT. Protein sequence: CATSRKTWGAMNEKLFF. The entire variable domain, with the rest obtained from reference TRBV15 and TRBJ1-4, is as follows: DAMVIQNPRYQVTQFGKPVTLSCSQTLNHNVMYWYQQKSSQAPKLLFHYYDKDFNNEADTPDNFQSRRPNTSFCFLDIRSPGLGDTAMYLCATSRKTWGAMNEKLFFGSGTQLSVL.

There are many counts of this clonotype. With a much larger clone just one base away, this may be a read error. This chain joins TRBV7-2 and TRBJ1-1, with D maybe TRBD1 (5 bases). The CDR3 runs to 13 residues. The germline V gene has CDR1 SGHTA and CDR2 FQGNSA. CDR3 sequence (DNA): TGTGCCAACAGCTTCGGGACCACTACTGAAGCTTTCTTT. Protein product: CANSFGTTTEAFF.

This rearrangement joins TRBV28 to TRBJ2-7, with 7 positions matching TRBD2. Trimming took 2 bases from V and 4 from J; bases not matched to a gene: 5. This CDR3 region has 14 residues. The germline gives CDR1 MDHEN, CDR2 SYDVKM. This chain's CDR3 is CASSLGGRAYEQYF. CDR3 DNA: TGTGCCAGCAGTTTAGGTGGGAGGGCGTACGAGCAGTACTTC.

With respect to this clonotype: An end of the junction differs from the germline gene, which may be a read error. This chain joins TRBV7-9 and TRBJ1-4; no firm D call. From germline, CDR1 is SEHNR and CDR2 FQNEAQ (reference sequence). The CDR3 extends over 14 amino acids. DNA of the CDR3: TGTGCCAGCAGCGAGGCGGGCACAGAGAAAAAACTGCTTTTT. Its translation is CASSEAGTEKKLLF.

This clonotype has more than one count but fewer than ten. The CDR3 DNA follows: TGTGCCAGCAGTGAATGGGGAGACGGAAACACCATATATTTT. Encoded protein: CASSEWGDGNTIYF. This chain uses TRBV2 with TRBJ1-3, with D unresolved. There are 14 residues in the CDR3. CDR1 and CDR2 from the germline V gene are SNHLY and FYNNEI. V lost 2 bases and J lost 4, with 9 bases in between.